One sample yielded the 26 T cell receptor beta chains listed below, sequenced in a study of blood T cell repertoires in COVID-19. Data came from immunoSEQ multiplex PCR; TCRdb stores just in-frame clones and leaves some out. This table holds about 360,000 clones, around 87% found once. Input material: PBMCs or T cells enriched from blood (not recorded which). The receptors were gathered from a man between 35 and 55 years old in a cohort exposed to, infected with or recovered from COVID-19 (not recorded which).

This rearrangement joins TRBV25-1 to TRBJ1-5, with D possibly TRBD1 on 5 matching bases. Germline loops: CDR1 MGHDK, CDR2 SYGVNS. V was cut by 0 bases and J by 0 bases, with 6 bases left in between. The CDR3 length is 15 residues. CDR3 loop: CASSEYGGSNQPQHF. As DNA, the CDR3 is TGTGCCAGCAGTGAATACGGGGGTAGCAATCAGCCCCAGCATTTT.

The V gene is TRBV19, the J gene TRBJ2-7; 7 bases are shared with TRBD2. This CDR3 is 15 amino acids long. Germline V gives CDR1 LNHDA, CDR2 SQIVND (reference sequence). V was clipped by 7 bases and J by 2 bases; unmatched bases: 11. The CDR3 spells CASTPGGSRTYEQYF. The CDR3, as DNA: TGTGCCAGTACCCCCGGGGGGTCGAGGACCTACGAGCAGTACTTC.

This chain uses TRBV2 with TRBJ2-7; a weak D match, TRBD2 (7 bases). Per the germline V gene, CDR1 is SNHLY and CDR2 is FYNNEI. Trimming stripped 4 bases from V and 6 bases from J, with 22 bases between. The CDR3 has 16 amino acids. CDR3 in DNA: TGTGCCAGCAGTGTTTCCCGGCGGGGGCAGACGTTCGAGCAGTACTTC. It specifies CASSVSRRGQTFEQYF.

The V call is TRBV9, the J call TRBJ2-2; TRBD1 is a possible D gene (6 bases). The CDR3 extends over 19 amino acids. Per the germline V gene, CDR1 is SGDLS and CDR2 is YYNGEE. Trimming pared 4 bases from V and 2 bases from J, leaving 24 bases between. The CDR3 DNA is TGTGCCAGCAGCACTCGGACAGCCGTCCCTACATTAAACACCGGGGAGCTGTTTTTT. Its translation: CASSTRTAVPTLNTGELFF.

This rearrangement joins TRBV6-5 to TRBJ2-7; 8 nucleotides match TRBD1. Losses at the gene ends were 0 bases for V and 6 bases for J; bases not matched to a gene: 4. CDR3 length: 14 amino acids. Germline V gene sequence: CDR1 MNHEY, CDR2 SVGAGI. DNA for the CDR3: TGTGCCAGCAGTTACTCAGGACAGGGATCCGAGCAGTACTTC. Translation: CASSYSGQGSEQYF.

The chain uses TRBV5-4 and TRBJ2-5, with TRBD2 identical over 13 bases. The ends lost 2 bases at V and 2 bases at J; junction bases unmatched: 3. The CDR3 is 16 residues long. Germline CDR1 SGHNT, CDR2 YYREEE (reference sequence). CDR3 bases: TGTGCCAGCAGCTTAGAACTAGCGGGAGGGCAAGAGACCCAGTACTTC. It encodes CASSLELAGGQETQYF.

This chain links TRBV25-1 with TRBJ1-1; D gene uncertain. Germline V lookup: CDR1 MGHDK, CDR2 SYGVNS. V lost 6 bases, J lost 5 bases, and 16 bases lay in between. CDR3 length: 14 amino acids. The CDR3, as DNA: TGTGCCAGCAGCCGACCGGGGATGGGGACTGAAGCTTTCTTT. Translation gives CASSRPGMGTEAFF.

V and J are TRBV5-1 and TRBJ1-2; a possible D gene is TRBD1 (5 bases). V lost 0 bases to trimming and J lost 2 bases, with 11 bases between them. Germline values: CDR1 SGHRS, CDR2 YFSETQ. CDR3 length: 15 residues. CDR3 region: CASSLEGRENYGYTF. CDR3 nucleotide sequence: TGCGCCAGCAGCTTGGAAGGCAGGGAAAACTATGGCTACACCTTC.

The CDR3 DNA reads TGTGCCATCAGTCCTCAGCGGGAACACGAGCAGTACTTC. Its protein product is CAISPQREHEQYF. This chain connects TRBV10-3 to TRBJ2-7, with 7 positions matching TRBD2. V was clipped by 5 bases and J by 5 bases; unmatched bases: 6. There are 13 residues in the CDR3. Per germline, CDR1 ENHRY and CDR2 SYGVKD.

This chain uses TRBV30 with TRBJ2-7, with TRBD2 matching over 8 bases. The trim removed 5 bases at V and 7 bases at J, leaving 1 base unmatched. The CDR3 has 10 residues. Germline CDR1 reads GTSNPN; CDR2 reads SVGIG (reference sequence). The CDR3 spells CAWASGEQYF. CDR3 DNA sequence: TGTGCCTGGGCTAGCGGGGAGCAGTACTTC.

This clone was picked up a small number of times. The chain has TRBV18 and TRBJ2-7; perhaps TRBD1 as D (6 bases). CDR3 length: 12 amino acids. Trimming shortened V by 6 bases and J by 3 bases, and 9 bases separated the two germline ends. The germline CDR1 and CDR2 sequences are KGHSH and LQKENI. The CDR3 protein is CASSQDSYEQYF. CDR3 in DNA: TGTGCCAGCTCCCAGGACAGCTACGAGCAGTACTTC.

V usage is TRBV7-9 and J usage is TRBJ2-1; 11 bases map to TRBD2. V gave up 1 base and J gave up 6 bases; unmatched junction bases: 5. The CDR3 length is 16 residues. Germline CDR1 reads SEHNR; CDR2 reads FQNEAQ (reference sequence). CDR3 sequence (DNA): TGTGCCAGCAGCTTAGGTAGCGGGAGGGCAGTCAATGAGCAGTTCTTC. Its protein is CASSLGSGRAVNEQFF.

In regard to this clone: Additional DNA sequences in this sample encode the identical CDR3. V gene TRBV4-1 combines with J gene TRBJ1-3; D gene unclear. Trimming shortened V by 0 bases and J by 2 bases, and 8 bases separated the two germline ends. There are 15 residues in the CDR3. CDR1 is MGHRA, CDR2 YSYEKL, per germline. CDR3 protein: CASSQDERTGNTIYF. CDR3 bases: TGCGCCAGCAGCCAAGATGAGCGGACTGGAAACACCATATATTTT.

V and J are TRBV6-5 and TRBJ2-3; TRBD2 aligns across 9 bases. This CDR3 contains 15 residues. The germline gives CDR1 MNHEY, CDR2 SVGAGI. J was trimmed by 4 bases and V by 6 bases; bases with no gene match: 8. The DNA of the CDR3 is TGTGCCAGCAGCATAGCGGGAGAGGTCGCAGATACGCAGTATTTT. This sequence encodes CASSIAGEVADTQYF.

Comments on this clone: Germline is not matched at one junction end, which may reflect a read error. This chain uses TRBV6-1 with TRBJ2-3; unclear D gene. CDR3 length: 13 amino acids. The V gene's germline CDR1 is MNHNS and CDR2 SASEGT. DNA of the CDR3: TGTGCCAGCACTGAAGGCGGCACAGATACGCAGTATTTT. Its protein product is CASTEGGTDTQYF.

V and J are TRBV24-1 and TRBJ1-5; no firm D call. The CDR3 contains 13 residues. V was trimmed by 2 bases and J by 5 bases, leaving 6 bases between them. From germline, CDR1 is KGHDR and CDR2 SFDVKD. This CDR3 reads CATSDSIDQPQHF. The DNA of the CDR3 is TGTGCCACCAGTGATTCGATAGATCAGCCCCAGCATTTT.

The chain combines TRBV4-1 with TRBJ2-2; 10 positions match TRBD2. Germline values: CDR1 MGHRA, CDR2 YSYEKL. This CDR3 region has 14 residues. The J segment lost 6 bases and the V segment lost 4 bases, leaving 2 bases of the junction unmatched. CDR3 DNA sequence: TGCGCCAGCAGCCCGGGACTAGCGCCCGGGGAGCTGTTTTTT. Amino acids: CASSPGLAPGELFF.

The chain carries TRBV28 and TRBJ1-5, with a possible D match to TRBD1 (5 bases). CDR1 and CDR2 (germline): MDHEN, SYDVKM. There are 14 residues in the CDR3. V was shortened by 5 bases and J by 11 bases, with 19 bases between the two germline ends. CDR3 bases: TGTGCCAGCAGTCCTCCCCCGACAGACCTGGCCCAGCATTTT. Translated, it gives CASSPPPTDLAQHF.

This clone was recorded many times. This chain links TRBV27 with TRBJ1-1; no firm D call. This CDR3 contains 11 residues. V was pared by 8 bases and J by 1 base, with 5 bases between. In germline, CDR1 is MNHEY, CDR2 SMNVEV (reference sequence). The CDR3 loop reads CASGGNTEAFF. The CDR3 DNA follows: TGTGCCAGCGGAGGGAACACTGAAGCTTTCTTT.

The gene calls are TRBV6-5 and TRBJ2-7; 7 bases fit TRBD2. Germline V lookup: CDR1 MNHEY, CDR2 SVGAGI. V gave up 4 bases and J gave up 0 bases; unmatched junction bases: 3. The CDR3 is 14 residues long. The CDR3 DNA is TGTGCCAGCAGTTCTAGCGGCATCTCCTACGAGCAGTACTTC. Protein: CASSSSGISYEQYF.

The chain combines TRBV11-2 with TRBJ1-1, with 9 bases identical to TRBD1. The ends lost 5 bases at V and 5 bases at J; junction bases unmatched: 9. Germline CDR1 SGHAT, CDR2 FQNNGV. The CDR3 totals 15 residues. This CDR3 reads CASSKPGTGRTEAFF. CDR3 DNA sequence: TGTGCCAGCAGCAAACCCGGGACAGGGCGTACTGAAGCTTTCTTT. The full variable domain, its missing parts supplied by reference TRBV11-2 and TRBJ1-1, is EAGVAQSPRYKIIEKRQSVAFWCNPISGHATLYWYQQILGQGPKLLIQFQNNGVVDDSQLPKDRFSAERLKGVDSTLKIQPAKLEDSAVYLCASSKPGTGRTEAFFGQGTRLTVV.

The chain carries TRBV28 and TRBJ2-7; 11 bases align to TRBD1. The CDR3 contains 14 residues. Germline lookup yields CDR1 MDHEN and CDR2 SYDVKM. J lost 7 bases, V lost 8 bases, and 10 bases had no gene match. The CDR3 bases are TGTGCCAGCCTGCCCAAGGACAGGGGGCTAGAGCAGTACTTC. Amino acid sequence: CASLPKDRGLEQYF.

V and J are TRBV19 and TRBJ1-5, with 7 bases matching TRBD1. J was trimmed by 6 bases and V by 3 bases; bases with no gene match: 8. This CDR3 is built from 15 residues. Germline V CDR1 and CDR2: LNHDA, SQIVND (reference sequence). The CDR3 DNA sequence: TGTGCCAGTAGTATGGTAACAGGGGTTACTCAGCCCCAGCATTTT. It specifies CASSMVTGVTQPQHF. The entire variable domain, with the rest obtained from reference TRBV19 and TRBJ1-5, is as follows: DGGITQSPKYLFRKEGQNVTLSCEQNLNHDAMYWYRQDPGQGLRLIYYSQIVNDFQKGDIAEGYSVSREKKESFPLTVTSAQKNPTAFYLCASSMVTGVTQPQHFGDGTRLSIL.

The J gene is TRBJ2-5, the V gene TRBV7-6, with 10 bases lining up with TRBD1. CDR1 is SGHVS, CDR2 FNYEAQ, per germline. This CDR3 comprises 16 residues. After removal of 0 bases from V and 2 bases from J, the junction contained 3 bases not matched to a gene. The CDR3 reads CASSLAPGQGQETQYF. CDR3 nucleotides: TGTGCCAGCAGCTTAGCCCCGGGACAGGGGCAAGAGACCCAGTACTTC.

The chain has TRBV5-5 and TRBJ2-1; D may be TRBD1 (6 bases). The germline V gene encodes CDR1 SGHKS and CDR2 YYEKEE (reference sequence). V was clipped by 1 base and J by 5 bases, with 25 bases between them. The CDR3 is 19 residues long. The CDR3 here is CASSLKTDRFVGGNNEQFF. The CDR3 bases are TGTGCCAGCAGCTTGAAGACAGATCGATTCGTTGGGGGCAACAATGAGCAGTTCTTC.

The chain combines TRBV3-1 (or the pseudogene TRBV3-2) with TRBJ1-2; 7 bases map to TRBD1. Per the germline V gene, CDR1 is LGHDT and CDR2 is YNNKEL (reference sequence). The V and J ends lost 4 bases and 0 bases, in that order; junction bases with no gene match: 8. The CDR3 is 16 residues long. The CDR3 loop reads CASSLTTGRANYGYTF. The CDR3 bases are TGTGCCAGCAGCCTAACGACAGGGCGAGCTAACTATGGCTACACCTTC.